The T cell receptor (beta chain) described here comes from a study of T-cell reconstitution after alpha-beta-depleted transplantation in children. Study-wide points: High day-60 TCRbeta diversity in some patients came from surviving recipient T cells and thymic progenitors. Newly generated T cells supplied most T-cell counts and diversity one year post-transplant. Several hundred expanded graft clones reportedly gave rise to the alpha-beta T cells present about two months after transplant.

During its preparation, the TCRbeta library received unique molecular identifiers. TCRdb analysed the PCR reads with MiXCR anew, one entry per CDR3 protein. This table holds under 250,000 distinct CDR3 sequences, 20% to 30% found once. This CDR3 spans 16 amino acids. Between the trimmed V and J ends, which lost 6 bases and 0 bases, there was a span of 15 bases. Details on this clonotype: Its cognate antigen is unknown.

The receptor was isolated from a female patient aged 2-10 years who had a stem cell transplant for congenital amegakaryocytic thrombocytopenia, so the T cells may come from the graft donor. The material was PBMCs, mostly from graft donor cells, obtained 360 days after TCRalphabeta/CD19-depleted stem cell transplant. J is TRBJ2-1 and V is TRBV12-3 or TRBV12-4, with D perhaps TRBD2 (6 bases). The CDR3 DNA sequence: TGTGCCAGCAGCCTCTCCGGGAGAGTCTCCTACAATGAGCAGTTCTTC. Protein: CASSLSGRVSYNEQFF.